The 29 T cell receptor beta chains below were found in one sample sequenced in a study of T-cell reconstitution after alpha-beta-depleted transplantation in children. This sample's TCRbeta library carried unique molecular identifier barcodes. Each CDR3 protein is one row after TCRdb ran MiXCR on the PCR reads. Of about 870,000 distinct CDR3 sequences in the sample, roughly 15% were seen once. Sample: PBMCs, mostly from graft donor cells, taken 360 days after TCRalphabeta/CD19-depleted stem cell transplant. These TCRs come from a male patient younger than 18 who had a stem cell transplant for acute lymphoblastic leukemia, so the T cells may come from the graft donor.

CDR3 sequence: CASSSGQHQETQYF. CDR3 DNA: TGCGCCAGCAGCTCGGGACAGCACCAAGAGACCCAGTACTTC. The chain links TRBV5-1 to TRBJ2-5, with 7 bases fitting TRBD1. V lost 3 bases, J lost 0 bases, and 2 bases stayed unmatched. Germline CDR1 and CDR2: SGHRS and YFSETQ. CDR3 length: 14 amino acids.

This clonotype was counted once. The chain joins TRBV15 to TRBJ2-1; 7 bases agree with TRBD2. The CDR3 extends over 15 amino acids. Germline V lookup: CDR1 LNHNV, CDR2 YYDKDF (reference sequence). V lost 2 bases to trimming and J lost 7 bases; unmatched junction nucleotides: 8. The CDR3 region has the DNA TGTGCCACCAGCAGATCCAAAAACGGGGGGAATGAGCAGTTCTTC. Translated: CATSRSKNGGNEQFF.

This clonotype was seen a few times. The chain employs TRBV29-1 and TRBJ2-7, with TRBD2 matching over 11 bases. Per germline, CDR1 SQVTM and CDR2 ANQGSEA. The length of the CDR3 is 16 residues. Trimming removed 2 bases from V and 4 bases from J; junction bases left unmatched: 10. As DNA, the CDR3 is TGCAGCGTTGAACTAGCTAGCGGGAGGCCGCCTTACGAGCAGTACTTC. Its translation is CSVELASGRPPYEQYF.

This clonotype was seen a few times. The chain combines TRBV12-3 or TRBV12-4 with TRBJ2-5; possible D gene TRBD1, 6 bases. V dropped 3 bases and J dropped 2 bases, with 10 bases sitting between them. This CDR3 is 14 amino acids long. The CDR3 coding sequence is TGTGCCAGCAGTTTTCATGGGACACAAGAGACCCAGTACTTC. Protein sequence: CASSFHGTQETQYF.

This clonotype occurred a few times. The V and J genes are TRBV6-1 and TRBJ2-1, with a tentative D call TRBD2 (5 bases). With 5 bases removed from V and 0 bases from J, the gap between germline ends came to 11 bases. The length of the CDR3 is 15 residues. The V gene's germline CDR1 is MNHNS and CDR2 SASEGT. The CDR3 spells CASSPDYFSYNEQFF. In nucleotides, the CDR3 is TGTGCCAGCAGTCCAGACTACTTCTCCTACAATGAGCAGTTCTTC.

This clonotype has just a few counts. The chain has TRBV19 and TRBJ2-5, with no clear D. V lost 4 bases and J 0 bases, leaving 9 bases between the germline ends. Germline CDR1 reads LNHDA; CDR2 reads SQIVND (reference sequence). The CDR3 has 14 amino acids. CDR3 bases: TGTGCCAGTAGTAAAGGAGTATACCAAGAGACCCAGTACTTC. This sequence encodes CASSKGVYQETQYF.

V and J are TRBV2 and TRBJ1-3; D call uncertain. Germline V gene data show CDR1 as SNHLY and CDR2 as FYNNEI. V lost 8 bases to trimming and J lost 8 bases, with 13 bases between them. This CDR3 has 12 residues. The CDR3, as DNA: TGTGCCAGCTCCTGGTTCCGAGACACCATATATTTT. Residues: CASSWFRDTIYF.

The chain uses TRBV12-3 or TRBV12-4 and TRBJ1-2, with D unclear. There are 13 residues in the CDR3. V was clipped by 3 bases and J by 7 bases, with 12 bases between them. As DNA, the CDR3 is TGTGCCAGCAGTTTGTCTGGGTTCGGTGGCTACACCTTC. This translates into CASSLSGFGGYTF.

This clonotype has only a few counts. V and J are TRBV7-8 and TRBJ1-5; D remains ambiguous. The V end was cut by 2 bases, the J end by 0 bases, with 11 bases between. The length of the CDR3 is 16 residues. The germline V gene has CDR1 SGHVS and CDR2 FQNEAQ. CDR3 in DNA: TGTGCCAGCAGCTTAATCTGGGGAAATAGCAATCAGCCCCAGCATTTT. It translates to CASSLIWGNSNQPQHF.

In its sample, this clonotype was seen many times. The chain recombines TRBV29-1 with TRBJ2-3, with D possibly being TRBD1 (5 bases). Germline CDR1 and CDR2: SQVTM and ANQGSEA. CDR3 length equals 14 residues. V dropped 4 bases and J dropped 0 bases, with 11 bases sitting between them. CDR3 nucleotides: TGCAGCGTTGGTCTGGGGCTGAGCACAGATACGCAGTATTTT. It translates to CSVGLGLSTDTQYF.

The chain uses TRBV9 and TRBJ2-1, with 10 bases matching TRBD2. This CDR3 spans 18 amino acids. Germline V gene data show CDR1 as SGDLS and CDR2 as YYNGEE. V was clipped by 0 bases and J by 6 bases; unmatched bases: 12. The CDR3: CASSVDESAGGPVNEQFF. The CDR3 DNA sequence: TGTGCCAGCAGCGTAGACGAATCAGCGGGAGGGCCAGTCAATGAGCAGTTCTTC.

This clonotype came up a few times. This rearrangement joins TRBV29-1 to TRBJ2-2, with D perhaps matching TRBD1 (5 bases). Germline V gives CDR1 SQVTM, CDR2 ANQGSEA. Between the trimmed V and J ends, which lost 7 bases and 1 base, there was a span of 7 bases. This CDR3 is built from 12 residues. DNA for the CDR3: TGCAGCGCGACAGAGAACACCGGGGAGCTGTTTTTT. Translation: CSATENTGELFF.

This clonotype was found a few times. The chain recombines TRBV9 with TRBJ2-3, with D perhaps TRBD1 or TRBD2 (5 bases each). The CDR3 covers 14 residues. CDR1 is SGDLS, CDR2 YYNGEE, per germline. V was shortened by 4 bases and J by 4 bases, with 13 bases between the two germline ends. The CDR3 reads CASSPPRGADTQYF. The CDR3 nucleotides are TGTGCCAGCAGCCCTCCACGAGGGGCAGATACGCAGTATTTT.

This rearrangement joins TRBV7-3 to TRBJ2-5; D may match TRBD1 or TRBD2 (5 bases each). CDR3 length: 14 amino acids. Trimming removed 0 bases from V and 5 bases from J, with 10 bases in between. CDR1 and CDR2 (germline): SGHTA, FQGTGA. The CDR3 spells CASSLTAGTETQYF. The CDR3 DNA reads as TGTGCCAGCAGCTTAACGGCAGGGACGGAGACCCAGTACTTC.

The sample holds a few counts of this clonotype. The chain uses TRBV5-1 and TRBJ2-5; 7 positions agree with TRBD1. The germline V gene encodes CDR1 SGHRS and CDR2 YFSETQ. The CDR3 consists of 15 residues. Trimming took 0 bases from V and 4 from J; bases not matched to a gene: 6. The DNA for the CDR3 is TGCGCCAGCAGCTTGGCTACAGGGGAAGGAGAGACCCAGTACTTC. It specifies CASSLATGEGETQYF. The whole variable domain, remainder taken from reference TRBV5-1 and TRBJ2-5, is KAGVTQTPRYLIKTRGQQVTLSCSPISGHRSVSWYQQTPGQGLQFLFEYFSETQRNKGNFPGRFSGRQFSNSRSEMNVSTLELGDSALYLCASSLATGEGETQYFGPGTRLLVL.

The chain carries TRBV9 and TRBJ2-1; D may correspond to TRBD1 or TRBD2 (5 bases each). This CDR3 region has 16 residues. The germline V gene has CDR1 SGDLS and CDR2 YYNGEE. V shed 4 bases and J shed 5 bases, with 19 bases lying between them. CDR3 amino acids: CASSTGPGRTNNEQFF. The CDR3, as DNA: TGTGCCAGCAGCACCGGCCCGGGACGGACCAACAATGAGCAGTTCTTC.

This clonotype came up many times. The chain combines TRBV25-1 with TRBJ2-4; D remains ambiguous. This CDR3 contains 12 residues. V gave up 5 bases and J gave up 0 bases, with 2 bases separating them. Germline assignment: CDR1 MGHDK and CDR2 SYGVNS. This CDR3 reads CASSKAKNIQYF. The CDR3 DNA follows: TGTGCCAGCAGTAAAGCCAAAAACATTCAGTACTTC.

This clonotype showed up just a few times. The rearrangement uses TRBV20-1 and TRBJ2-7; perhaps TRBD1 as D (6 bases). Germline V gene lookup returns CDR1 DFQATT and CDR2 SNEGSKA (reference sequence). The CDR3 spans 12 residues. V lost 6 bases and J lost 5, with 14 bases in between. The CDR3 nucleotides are TGCAGTGCAGGACAGTCCCCCCACGAGCAGTACTTC. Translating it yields CSAGQSPHEQYF.

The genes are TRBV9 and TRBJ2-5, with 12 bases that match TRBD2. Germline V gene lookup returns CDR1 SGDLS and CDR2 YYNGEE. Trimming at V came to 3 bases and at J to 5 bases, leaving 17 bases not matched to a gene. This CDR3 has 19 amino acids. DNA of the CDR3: TGTGCCAGCAGCGATGGGACTAGCGGGTTGGCGTCAGGGTTGGAGACCCAGTACTTC. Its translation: CASSDGTSGLASGLETQYF.

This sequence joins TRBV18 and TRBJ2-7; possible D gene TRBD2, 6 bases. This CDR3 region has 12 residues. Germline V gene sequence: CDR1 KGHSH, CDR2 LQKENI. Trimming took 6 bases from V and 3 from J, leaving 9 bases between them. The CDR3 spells CASSRRVYEQYF. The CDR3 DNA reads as TGTGCCAGCTCCCGGAGGGTCTACGAGCAGTACTTC.

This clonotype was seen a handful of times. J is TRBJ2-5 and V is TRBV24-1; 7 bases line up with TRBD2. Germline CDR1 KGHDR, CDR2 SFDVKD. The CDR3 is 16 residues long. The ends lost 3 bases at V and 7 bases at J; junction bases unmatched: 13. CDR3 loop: CATSDPPEGGRGTQYF. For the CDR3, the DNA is TGTGCCACCAGTGATCCCCCGGAGGGCGGGAGAGGGACCCAGTACTTC.

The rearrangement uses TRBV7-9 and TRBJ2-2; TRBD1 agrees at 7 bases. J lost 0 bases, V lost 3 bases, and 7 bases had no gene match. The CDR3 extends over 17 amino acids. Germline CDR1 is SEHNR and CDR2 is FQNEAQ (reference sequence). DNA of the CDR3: TGTGCCAGCAGCTTCAGACAGGGCGGCGCGAACACCGGGGAGCTGTTTTTT. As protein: CASSFRQGGANTGELFF.

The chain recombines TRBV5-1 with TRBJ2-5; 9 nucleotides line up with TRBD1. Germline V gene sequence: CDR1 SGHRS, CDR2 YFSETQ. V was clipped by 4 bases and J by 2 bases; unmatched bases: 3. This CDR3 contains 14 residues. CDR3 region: CASSAGQGQETQYF. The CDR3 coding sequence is TGCGCCAGCAGCGCGGGACAGGGACAAGAGACCCAGTACTTC.

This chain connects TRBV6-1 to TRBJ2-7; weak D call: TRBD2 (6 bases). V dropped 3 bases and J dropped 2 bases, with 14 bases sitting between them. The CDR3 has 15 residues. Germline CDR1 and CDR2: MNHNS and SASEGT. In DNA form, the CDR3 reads TGTGCCAGCAGTGAGTGGAGCGGGCCTACCTACGAGCAGTACTTC. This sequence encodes CASSEWSGPTYEQYF.

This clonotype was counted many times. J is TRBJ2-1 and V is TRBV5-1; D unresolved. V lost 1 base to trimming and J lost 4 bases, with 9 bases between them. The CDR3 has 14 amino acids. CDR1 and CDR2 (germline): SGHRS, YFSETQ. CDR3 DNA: TGCGCCAGCAGCTTGAAGGGCGGATACAATGAGCAGTTCTTC. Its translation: CASSLKGGYNEQFF.

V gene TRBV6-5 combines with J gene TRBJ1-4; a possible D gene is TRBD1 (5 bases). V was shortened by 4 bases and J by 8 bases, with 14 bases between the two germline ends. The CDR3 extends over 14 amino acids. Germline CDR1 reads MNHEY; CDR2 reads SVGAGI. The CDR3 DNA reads TGTGCCAGCAGTTCTACGGGACTGGGGGAAAAACTGTTTTTT. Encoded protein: CASSSTGLGEKLFF.

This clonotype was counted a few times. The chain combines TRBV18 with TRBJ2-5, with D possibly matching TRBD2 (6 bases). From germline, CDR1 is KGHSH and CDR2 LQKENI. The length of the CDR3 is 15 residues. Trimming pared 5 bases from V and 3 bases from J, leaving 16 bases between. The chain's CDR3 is CASSAERLDEETQYF. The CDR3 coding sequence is TGTGCCAGCTCAGCAGAAAGACTAGACGAAGAGACCCAGTACTTC.

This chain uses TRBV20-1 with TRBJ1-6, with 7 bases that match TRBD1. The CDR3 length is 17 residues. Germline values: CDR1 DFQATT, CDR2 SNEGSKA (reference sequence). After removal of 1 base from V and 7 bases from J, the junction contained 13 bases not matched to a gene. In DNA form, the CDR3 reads TGCAGTGCTAGAGGCCCCTGGTTGGGGACAGAGAATTCACCCCTCCACTTT. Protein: CSARGPWLGTENSPLHF.

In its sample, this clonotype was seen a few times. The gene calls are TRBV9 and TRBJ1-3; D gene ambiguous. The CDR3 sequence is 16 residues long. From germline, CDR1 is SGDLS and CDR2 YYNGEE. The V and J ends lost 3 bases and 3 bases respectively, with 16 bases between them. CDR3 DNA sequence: TGTGCCAGCAGCGCCCGGAACCCTTCACTTGGAAACACCATATATTTT. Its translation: CASSARNPSLGNTIYF.